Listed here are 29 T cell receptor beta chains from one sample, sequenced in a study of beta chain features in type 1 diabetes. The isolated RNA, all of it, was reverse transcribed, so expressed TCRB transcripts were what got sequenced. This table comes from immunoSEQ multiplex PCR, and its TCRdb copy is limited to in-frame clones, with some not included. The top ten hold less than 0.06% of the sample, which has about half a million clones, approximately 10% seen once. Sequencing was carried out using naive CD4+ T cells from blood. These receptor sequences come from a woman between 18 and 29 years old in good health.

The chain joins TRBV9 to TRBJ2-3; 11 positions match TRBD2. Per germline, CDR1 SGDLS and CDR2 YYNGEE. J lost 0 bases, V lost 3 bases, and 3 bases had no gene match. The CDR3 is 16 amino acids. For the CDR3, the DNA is TGTGCCAGCAGCGCTCGACTAGCGGGGAGCACAGATACGCAGTATTTT. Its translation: CASSARLAGSTDTQYF. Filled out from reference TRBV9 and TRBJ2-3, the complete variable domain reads DSGVTQTPKHLITATGQRVTLRCSPRSGDLSVYWYQQSLDQGLQFLIQYYNGEERAKGNILERFSAQQFPDLHSELNLSSLELGDSALYFCASSARLAGSTDTQYFGPGTRLTVL.

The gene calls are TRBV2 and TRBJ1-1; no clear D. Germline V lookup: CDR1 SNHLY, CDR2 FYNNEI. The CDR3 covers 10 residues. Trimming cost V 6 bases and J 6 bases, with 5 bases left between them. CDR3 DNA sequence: TGTGCCAGCAGGGGTGCTGAAGCTTTCTTT. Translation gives CASRGAEAFF.

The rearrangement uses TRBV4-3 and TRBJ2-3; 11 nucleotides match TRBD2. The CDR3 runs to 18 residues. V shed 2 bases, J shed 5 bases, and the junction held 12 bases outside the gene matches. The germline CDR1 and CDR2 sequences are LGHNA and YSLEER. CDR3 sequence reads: CASSQTSGGPTWRDTQYF. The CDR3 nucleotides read TGCGCCAGCAGCCAAACTAGCGGGGGACCGACCTGGAGAGATACGCAGTATTTT.

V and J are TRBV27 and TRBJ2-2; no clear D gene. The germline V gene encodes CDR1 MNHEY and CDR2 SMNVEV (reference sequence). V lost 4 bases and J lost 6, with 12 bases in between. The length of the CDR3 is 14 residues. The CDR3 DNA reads TGTGCCAGCAGTTCGCCTTACAGTCCCGGGGAGCTGTTTTTT. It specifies CASSSPYSPGELFF.

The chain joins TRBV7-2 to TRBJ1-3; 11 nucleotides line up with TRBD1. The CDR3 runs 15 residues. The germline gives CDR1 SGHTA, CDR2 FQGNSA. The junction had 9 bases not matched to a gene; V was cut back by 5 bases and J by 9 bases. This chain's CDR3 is CASSLGTGGSRTIYF. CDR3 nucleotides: TGTGCCAGCAGCCTTGGGACAGGGGGTAGTCGCACCATATATTTT.

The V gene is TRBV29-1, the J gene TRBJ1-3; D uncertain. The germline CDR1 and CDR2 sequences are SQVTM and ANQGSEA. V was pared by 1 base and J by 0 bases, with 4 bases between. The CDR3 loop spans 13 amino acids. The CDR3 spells CSVEVVSGNTIYF. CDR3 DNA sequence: TGCAGCGTTGAAGTGGTCTCTGGAAACACCATATATTTT.

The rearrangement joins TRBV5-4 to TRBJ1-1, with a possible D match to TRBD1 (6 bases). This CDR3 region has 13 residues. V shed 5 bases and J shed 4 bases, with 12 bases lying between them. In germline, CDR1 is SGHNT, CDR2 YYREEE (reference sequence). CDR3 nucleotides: TGTGCCAGCAGGTACCAGGGGACCACTGAAGCTTTCTTT. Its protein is CASRYQGTTEAFF.

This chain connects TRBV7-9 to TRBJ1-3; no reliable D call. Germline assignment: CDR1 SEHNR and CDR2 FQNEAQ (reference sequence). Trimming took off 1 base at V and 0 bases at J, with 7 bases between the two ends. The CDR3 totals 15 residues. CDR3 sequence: CASSLEGFSGNTIYF. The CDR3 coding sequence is TGTGCCAGCAGCTTAGAAGGTTTCTCTGGAAACACCATATATTTT.

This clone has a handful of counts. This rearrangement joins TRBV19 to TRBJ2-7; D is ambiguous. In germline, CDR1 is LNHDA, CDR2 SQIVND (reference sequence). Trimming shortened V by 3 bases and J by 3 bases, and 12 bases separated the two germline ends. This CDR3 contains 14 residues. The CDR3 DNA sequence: TGTGCCAGTAGTATTAAAGGAGCCTACTACGAGCAGTACTTC. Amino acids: CASSIKGAYYEQYF.

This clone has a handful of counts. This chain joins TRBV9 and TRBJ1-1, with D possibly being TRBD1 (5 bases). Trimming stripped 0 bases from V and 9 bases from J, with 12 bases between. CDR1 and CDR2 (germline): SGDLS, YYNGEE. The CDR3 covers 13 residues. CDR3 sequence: CASSVGGTGQAFF. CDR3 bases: TGTGCCAGCAGCGTAGGGGGCACAGGTCAAGCTTTCTTT.

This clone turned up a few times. The CDR3 region has the DNA TGTGCCAGCAGCTTGTTTGGCAATGAGCAGTTCTTC. It yields the protein CASSLFGNEQFF. The chain is built from TRBV7-8 and TRBJ2-1; D gene unclear. This CDR3 region has 12 residues. V was clipped by 3 bases and J by 6 bases, with 6 bases between them. From germline, CDR1 is SGHVS and CDR2 FQNEAQ.

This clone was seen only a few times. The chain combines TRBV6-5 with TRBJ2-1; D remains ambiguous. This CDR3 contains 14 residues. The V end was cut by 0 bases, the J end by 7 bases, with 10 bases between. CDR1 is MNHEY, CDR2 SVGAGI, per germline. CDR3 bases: TGTGCCAGCAGTTACTCGAGGTACCTGAATGAGCAGTTCTTC. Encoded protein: CASSYSRYLNEQFF.

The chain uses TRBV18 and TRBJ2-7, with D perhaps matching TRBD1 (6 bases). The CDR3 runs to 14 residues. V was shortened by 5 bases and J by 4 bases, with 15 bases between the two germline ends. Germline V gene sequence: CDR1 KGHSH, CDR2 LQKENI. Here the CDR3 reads CASSSTGQEYEQYF. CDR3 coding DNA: TGTGCCAGCTCATCTACAGGGCAGGAGTACGAGCAGTACTTC.

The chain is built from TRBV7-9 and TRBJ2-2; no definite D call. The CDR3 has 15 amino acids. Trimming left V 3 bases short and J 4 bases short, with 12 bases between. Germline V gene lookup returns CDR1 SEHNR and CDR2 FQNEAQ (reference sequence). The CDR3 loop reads CASSFGPTFTGELFF. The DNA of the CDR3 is TGTGCCAGCAGCTTCGGGCCGACCTTCACCGGGGAGCTGTTTTTT.

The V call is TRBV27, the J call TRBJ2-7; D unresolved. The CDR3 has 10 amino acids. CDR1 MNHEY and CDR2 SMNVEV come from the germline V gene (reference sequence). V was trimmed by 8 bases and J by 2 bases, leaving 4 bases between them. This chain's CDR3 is CASGTYEQYF. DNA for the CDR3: TGTGCCAGCGGTACCTACGAGCAGTACTTC.

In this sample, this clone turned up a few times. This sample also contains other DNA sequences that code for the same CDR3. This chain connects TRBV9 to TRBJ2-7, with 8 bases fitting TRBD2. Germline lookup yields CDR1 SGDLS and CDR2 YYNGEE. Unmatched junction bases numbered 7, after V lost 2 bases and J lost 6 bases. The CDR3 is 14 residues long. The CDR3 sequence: CASSVASGRGEQYF. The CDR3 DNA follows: TGTGCCAGCAGCGTTGCCAGCGGGAGAGGCGAGCAGTACTTC.

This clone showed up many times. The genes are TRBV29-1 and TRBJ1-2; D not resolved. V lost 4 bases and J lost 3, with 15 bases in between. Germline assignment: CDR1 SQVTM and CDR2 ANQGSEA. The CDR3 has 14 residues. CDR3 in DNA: TGCAGCGTTGTCGGTATAGGACGGGACTATGGCTACACCTTC. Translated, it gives CSVVGIGRDYGYTF.

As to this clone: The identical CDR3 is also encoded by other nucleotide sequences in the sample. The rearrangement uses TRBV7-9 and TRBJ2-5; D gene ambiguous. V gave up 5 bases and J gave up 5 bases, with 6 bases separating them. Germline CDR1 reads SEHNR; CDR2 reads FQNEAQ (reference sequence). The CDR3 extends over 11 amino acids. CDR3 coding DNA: TGTGCCAGCAGCCTCGCGGAGACCCAGTACTTC. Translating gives CASSLAETQYF.

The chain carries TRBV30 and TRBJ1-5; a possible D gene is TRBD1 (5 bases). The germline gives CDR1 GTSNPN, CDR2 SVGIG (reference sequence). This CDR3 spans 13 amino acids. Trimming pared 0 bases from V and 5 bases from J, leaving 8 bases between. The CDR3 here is CAWSVQAHQPQHF. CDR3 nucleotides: TGTGCCTGGAGTGTACAGGCTCATCAGCCCCAGCATTTT. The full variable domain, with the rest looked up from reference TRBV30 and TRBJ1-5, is SQTIHQWPATLVQPVGSPLSLECTVEGTSNPNLYWYRQAAGRGLQLLFYSVGIGQISSEVPQNLSASRPQDRQFILSSKKLLLSDSGFYLCAWSVQAHQPQHFGDGTRLSIL.

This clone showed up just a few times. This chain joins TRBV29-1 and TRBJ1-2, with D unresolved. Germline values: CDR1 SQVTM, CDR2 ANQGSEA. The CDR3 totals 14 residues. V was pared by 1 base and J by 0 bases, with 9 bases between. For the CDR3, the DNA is TGCAGCGTTGAAGGGCAGTACCCTAACTATGGCTACACCTTC. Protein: CSVEGQYPNYGYTF.

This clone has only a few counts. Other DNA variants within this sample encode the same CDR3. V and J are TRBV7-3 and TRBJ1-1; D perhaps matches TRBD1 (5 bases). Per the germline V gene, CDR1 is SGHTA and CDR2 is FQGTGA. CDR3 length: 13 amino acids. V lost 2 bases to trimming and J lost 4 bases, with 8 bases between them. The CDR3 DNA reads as TGTGCCAGCAGCTTACGGCAGGGCACTGAAGCTTTCTTT. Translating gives CASSLRQGTEAFF.

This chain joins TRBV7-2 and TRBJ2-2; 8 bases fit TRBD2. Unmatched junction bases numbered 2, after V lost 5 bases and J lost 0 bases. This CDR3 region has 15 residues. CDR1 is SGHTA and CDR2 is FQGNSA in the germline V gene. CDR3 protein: CASSNSGANTGELFF. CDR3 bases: TGTGCCAGCAGCAATAGCGGGGCGAACACCGGGGAGCTGTTTTTT.

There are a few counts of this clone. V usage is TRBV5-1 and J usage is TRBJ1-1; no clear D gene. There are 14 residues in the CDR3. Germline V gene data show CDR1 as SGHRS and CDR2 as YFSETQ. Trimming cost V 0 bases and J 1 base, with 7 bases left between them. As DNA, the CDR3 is TGCGCCAGCAGCTTGGTTCCAGGGAACACTGAAGCTTTCTTT. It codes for CASSLVPGNTEAFF.

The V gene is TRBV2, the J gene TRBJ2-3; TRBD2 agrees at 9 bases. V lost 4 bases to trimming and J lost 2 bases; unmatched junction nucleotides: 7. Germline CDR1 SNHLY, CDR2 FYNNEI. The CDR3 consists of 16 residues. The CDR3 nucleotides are TGTGCCAGCAGTGTCTTTAGCGGGAGTGTCACAGATACGCAGTATTTT. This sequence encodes CASSVFSGSVTDTQYF.

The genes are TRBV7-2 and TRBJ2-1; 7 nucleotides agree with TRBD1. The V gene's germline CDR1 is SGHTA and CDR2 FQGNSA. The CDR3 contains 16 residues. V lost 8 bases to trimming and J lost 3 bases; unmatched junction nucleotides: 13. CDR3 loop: CASGLSGQTYYNEQFF. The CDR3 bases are TGTGCCAGCGGCCTCTCGGGACAGACCTACTACAATGAGCAGTTCTTC.

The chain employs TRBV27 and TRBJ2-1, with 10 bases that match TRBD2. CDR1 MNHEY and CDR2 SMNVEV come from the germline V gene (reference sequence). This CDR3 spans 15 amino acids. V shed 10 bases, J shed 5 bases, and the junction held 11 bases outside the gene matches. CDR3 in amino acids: CATPGGLAVNNEQFF. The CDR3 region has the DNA TGTGCCACCCCCGGCGGACTAGCGGTAAACAATGAGCAGTTCTTC.

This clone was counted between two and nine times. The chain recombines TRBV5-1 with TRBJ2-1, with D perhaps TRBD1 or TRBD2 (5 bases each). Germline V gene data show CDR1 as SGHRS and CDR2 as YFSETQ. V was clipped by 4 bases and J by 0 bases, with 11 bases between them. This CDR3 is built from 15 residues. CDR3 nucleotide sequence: TGCGCCAGCAGCGGGGGACGAAGCTCCTACAATGAGCAGTTCTTC. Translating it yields CASSGGRSSYNEQFF.

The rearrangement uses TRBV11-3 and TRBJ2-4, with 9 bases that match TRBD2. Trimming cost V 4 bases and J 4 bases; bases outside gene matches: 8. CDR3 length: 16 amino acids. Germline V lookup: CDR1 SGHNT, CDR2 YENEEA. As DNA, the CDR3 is TGTGCCAGCAGCTCCGGGCTAGCGGGAATTAAAAACATTCAGTACTTC. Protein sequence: CASSSGLAGIKNIQYF. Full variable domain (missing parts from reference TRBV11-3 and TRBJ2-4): EAGVVQSPRYKIIEKKQPVAFWCNPISGHNTLYWYLQNLGQGPELLIRYENEEAVDDSQLPKDRFSAERLKGVDSTLKIQPAELGDSAVYLCASSSGLAGIKNIQYFGAGTRLSVL.

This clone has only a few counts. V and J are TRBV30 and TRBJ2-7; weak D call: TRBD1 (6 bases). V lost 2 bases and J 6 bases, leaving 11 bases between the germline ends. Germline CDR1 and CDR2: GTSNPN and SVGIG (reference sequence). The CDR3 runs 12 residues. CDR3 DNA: TGTGCCTGGAGTTGGACAGCTCCCGAGCAGTACTTC. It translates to CAWSWTAPEQYF.